These 20 T cell receptor beta chains were all obtained from the same sample, sequenced in a study of blood T cell repertoires in COVID-19. Generated by immunoSEQ multiplex PCR, the TCRdb table keeps only in-frame clones and is missing some. This table holds about 52,000 clones, 70% to 85% found once. Material: peripheral blood. The receptors come from a man older than 75 with COVID-19, enrolled during active disease.

The gene calls are TRBV5-1 and TRBJ1-1, with a weak D call TRBD1 (5 bases). Germline assignment: CDR1 SGHRS and CDR2 YFSETQ. The V gene lost 4 bases and the J gene lost 3 bases, with 16 bases spanning the gap. This CDR3 is built from 15 residues. CDR3: CASSEDTLGDTEAFF. In DNA, the CDR3 is TGCGCCAGCAGCGAGGACACCCTTGGGGACACTGAAGCTTTCTTT.

Written as DNA, the CDR3 is TGTGCCGCGGGGGACAGGGTGTCTGAAAAACTGTTTTTT. Protein: CAAGDRVSEKLFF. The rearrangement links TRBV24-1 to TRBJ1-4, with 9 bases that match TRBD1. V lost 12 bases, J lost 7 bases, and 8 bases stayed unmatched. Germline V lookup: CDR1 KGHDR, CDR2 SFDVKD. The CDR3 length is 13 residues.

The chain links TRBV4-1 to TRBJ1-4; no definite D call. Trimming removed 10 bases at V and 4 bases at J, with 16 bases between. Germline values: CDR1 MGHRA, CDR2 YSYEKL. CDR3 length equals 14 residues. Here the CDR3 DNA reads TGCGCCATCGGTCCAGCGACCTATAATGAAAAACTGTTTTTT. It translates to CAIGPATYNEKLFF.

The rearrangement links TRBV5-6 to TRBJ1-4; TRBD1 is a possible D gene (6 bases). The CDR3 totals 15 residues. In germline, CDR1 is SGHDT, CDR2 YYEEEE. V was cut by 1 base and J by 3 bases, with 10 bases left in between. CDR3 in amino acids: CASSLLDRANEKLFF. The DNA of the CDR3 is TGTGCCAGCAGCTTGCTGGACAGAGCTAATGAAAAACTGTTTTTT.

V gene TRBV19 combines with J gene TRBJ2-3; no clear D. V lost 5 bases and J lost 1, with 7 bases in between. Germline V CDR1 and CDR2: LNHDA, SQIVND (reference sequence). This CDR3 region has 13 residues. Here the CDR3 DNA reads TGTGCCAGTAGTGCGTCTCGCACAGATACGCAGTATTTT. Encoded protein: CASSASRTDTQYF.

This clone was recorded once. The CDR3 region is CASSSGGDSSNTEAFF. The CDR3 nucleotides read TGTGCCAGCAGCTCCGGGGGAGACAGCTCGAACACTGAAGCTTTCTTT. This chain uses TRBV5-8 with TRBJ1-1, with D maybe TRBD1 (5 bases). The CDR3 spans 16 residues. Trimming pared 3 bases from V and 1 base from J, leaving 16 bases between. Germline V CDR1 and CDR2: SGHTS, YDEGEE.

The V gene is TRBV30, the J gene TRBJ1-1; TRBD1 matches 9 bases. The CDR3 runs to 13 residues. The J segment lost 5 bases and the V segment lost 3 bases, leaving 4 bases of the junction unmatched. Per the germline V gene, CDR1 is GTSNPN and CDR2 is SVGIG (reference sequence). In DNA form, the CDR3 reads TGTGCCTGGAGCCCTGACAGGGGGACTGAAGCTTTCTTT. Protein product: CAWSPDRGTEAFF.

The rearrangement uses TRBV24-1 and TRBJ1-5, with D perhaps TRBD1 (5 bases). Germline V CDR1 and CDR2: KGHDR, SFDVKD. The V end lost 9 bases, the J end lost 6 bases, and 20 bases lay between the germline ends. The CDR3 contains 15 residues. The CDR3 bases are TGTGCCACCCCCTCGAGGCCCCTAGACAGTCAGCCCCAGCATTTT. This codes for CATPSRPLDSQPQHF.

The CDR3 nucleotides are TGTGCCAGCAGCTTAACCCAGACTGGAAACACCATATATTTT. This translates into CASSLTQTGNTIYF. J is TRBJ1-3 and V is TRBV7-9; D unresolved. V was clipped by 2 bases and J by 2 bases, with 7 bases between them. The germline V gene has CDR1 SEHNR and CDR2 FQNEAQ (reference sequence). The CDR3 runs to 14 residues.

This chain links TRBV5-4 with TRBJ2-2, with D possibly matching TRBD2 (7 bases). Germline-derived CDR1 and CDR2 are SGHNT and YYREEE (reference sequence). This CDR3 contains 15 residues. The V and J ends lost 4 bases and 9 bases respectively, with 19 bases between them. CDR3 in amino acids: CASSGGREGLRELFF. The CDR3 coding sequence is TGTGCCAGCAGCGGGGGCAGGGAGGGTCTAAGGGAGCTGTTTTTT.

The chain uses TRBV18 and TRBJ2-2; 7 nucleotides align to TRBD1. The CDR3 is 15 residues long. Germline-derived CDR1 and CDR2 are KGHSH and LQKENI. V trimming: 1 base; J trimming: 3 bases; junction bases outside the gene matches: 2. For the CDR3, the DNA is TGTGCCAGCTCACCACAGGGGGCGGACACCGGGGAGCTGTTTTTT. The encoded protein is CASSPQGADTGELFF.

Only a few counts were recorded for this clone. The rearrangement links TRBV4-1 to TRBJ1-2; D may be TRBD1 (6 bases). CDR1 is MGHRA, CDR2 YSYEKL, per germline. V lost 4 bases and J 7 bases, leaving 16 bases between the germline ends. The CDR3 sequence is 14 residues long. The CDR3 reads CASSRYTGRIGYTF. For the CDR3, the DNA is TGCGCCAGCAGCCGTTATACAGGGAGAATTGGCTACACCTTC.

J is TRBJ1-2 and V is TRBV14; D perhaps matches TRBD1 (5 bases). The CDR3 contains 13 residues. Deletions cut 4 bases from V and 4 bases from J, with 10 bases between. Germline V lookup: CDR1 SGHDN, CDR2 FVKESK. CDR3 coding DNA: TGTGCCAGCAGCCGGGGCTTCTCCTATGGCTACACCTTC. Its protein is CASSRGFSYGYTF. Combining the CDR3 with reference TRBV14 and TRBJ1-2 gives the whole variable domain EAGVTQFPSHSVIEKGQTVTLRCDPISGHDNLYWYRRVMGKEIKFLLHFVKESKQDESGMPNNRFLAERTGGTYSTLKVQPAELEDSGVYFCASSRGFSYGYTFGSGTRLTVV.

CDR3 protein: CSVREGTGELFF. The CDR3 DNA is TGCAGCGTACGGGAGGGCACCGGGGAGCTGTTTTTT. The chain links TRBV29-1 to TRBJ2-2, with TRBD2 matching over 8 bases. The ends lost 6 bases at V and 4 bases at J; junction bases unmatched: 1. The CDR3 runs 12 residues. Germline assignment: CDR1 SQVTM and CDR2 ANQGSEA.

The chain couples TRBV6-6 to TRBJ1-3, with D unclear. From germline, CDR1 is MNHNY and CDR2 SVGAGI (reference sequence). V was pared by 0 bases and J by 2 bases, with 11 bases between. This CDR3 is 16 amino acids long. The CDR3 DNA sequence: TGTGCCAGCAGTTACTCGGGGAGAGCGGCTGGAAACACCATATATTTT. It translates to CASSYSGRAAGNTIYF.

The rearrangement links TRBV27 to TRBJ1-2, with 7 bases lining up with TRBD1. CDR1 is MNHEY and CDR2 is SMNVEV in the germline V gene (reference sequence). V was pared by 5 bases and J by 7 bases, with 19 bases of the junction left unmatched. The CDR3 extends over 17 amino acids. The CDR3 region is CASSPSRGGMGATGYTF. The CDR3 coding sequence is TGTGCCAGCAGTCCCTCTCGAGGGGGCATGGGGGCTACTGGCTACACCTTC.

This clone was detected a few times. The V call is TRBV5-1, the J call TRBJ1-1, with a weak D call TRBD1 (6 bases). Germline CDR1 is SGHRS and CDR2 is YFSETQ. V gave up 4 bases and J gave up 6 bases, with 16 bases separating them. This CDR3 is built from 14 residues. CDR3 protein: CASSPGQLGAEAFF. The DNA of the CDR3 is TGCGCCAGCAGCCCCGGACAGCTCGGCGCTGAAGCTTTCTTT.

This chain connects TRBV2 to TRBJ2-7; D may be TRBD2 (5 bases). Germline values: CDR1 SNHLY, CDR2 FYNNEI. The V end lost 6 bases, the J end lost 1 base, and 16 bases lay between the germline ends. The CDR3 extends over 15 amino acids. The CDR3 coding sequence is TGTGCCAGCAGAGACCGGCAGACGGGGTCCTACGAGCAGTACTTC. Translation: CASRDRQTGSYEQYF.

The gene calls are TRBV7-9 and TRBJ2-5; D is ambiguous. V lost 6 bases and J 1 base, leaving 12 bases between the germline ends. CDR3 size: 14 residues. CDR1 is SEHNR and CDR2 is FQNEAQ in the germline V gene (reference sequence). DNA for the CDR3: TGTGCCAGCAGACCGACTGAGCTCCAAGAGACCCAGTACTTC. Translated, it gives CASRPTELQETQYF. Based on the CDR3 plus reference TRBV7-9 and TRBJ2-5, the full variable domain is DTGVSQNPRHKITKRGQNVTFRCDPISEHNRLYWYRQTLGQGPEFLTYFQNEAQLEKSRLLSDRFSAERPKGSFSTLEIQRTEQGDSAMYLCASRPTELQETQYFGPGTRLLVL.

V and J are TRBV7-9 and TRBJ2-1, with TRBD2 matching over 7 bases. Germline CDR1 is SEHNR and CDR2 is FQNEAQ (reference sequence). The J segment lost 9 bases and the V segment lost 6 bases, leaving 11 bases of the junction unmatched. CDR3 length: 14 amino acids. The CDR3 DNA reads as TGTGCCAGCAGAGCTTCGGGCGGGAGTCTTGAGCAGTTCTTC. This codes for CASRASGGSLEQFF. Full variable domain (missing parts from reference TRBV7-9 and TRBJ2-1): DTGVSQNPRHKITKRGQNVTFRCDPISEHNRLYWYRQTLGQGPEFLTYFQNEAQLEKSRLLSDRFSAERPKGSFSTLEIQRTEQGDSAMYLCASRASGGSLEQFFGPGTRLTVL.